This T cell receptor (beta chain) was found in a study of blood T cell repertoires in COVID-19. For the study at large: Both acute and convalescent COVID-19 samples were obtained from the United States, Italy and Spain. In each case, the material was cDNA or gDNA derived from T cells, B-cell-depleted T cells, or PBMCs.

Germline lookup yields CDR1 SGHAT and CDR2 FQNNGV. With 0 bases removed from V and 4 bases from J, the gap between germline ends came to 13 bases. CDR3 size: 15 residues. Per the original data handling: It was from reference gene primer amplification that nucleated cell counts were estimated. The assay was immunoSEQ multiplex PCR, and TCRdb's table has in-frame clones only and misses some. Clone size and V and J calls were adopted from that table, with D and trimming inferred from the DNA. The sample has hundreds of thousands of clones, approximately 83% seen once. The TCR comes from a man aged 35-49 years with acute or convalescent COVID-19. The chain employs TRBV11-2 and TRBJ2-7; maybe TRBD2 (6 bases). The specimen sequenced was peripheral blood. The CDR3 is CASSLDHGGVYEQYF. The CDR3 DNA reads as TGTGCCAGCAGCTTAGATCATGGAGGGGTTTACGAGCAGTACTTC.